These 7 T cell receptor beta chains originate from one sample sequenced in a study of blood T cell repertoires in COVID-19. Data came from immunoSEQ multiplex PCR; TCRdb stores just in-frame clones and leaves some out. Altogether about 240,000 clones are present, around nine tenths being singletons, with the ten largest covering roughly 0.79%. The sequenced material came from peripheral blood. Receptors originate from a man aged 30 to 45 with COVID-19, enrolled during active disease.

V is TRBV5-1 and J is TRBJ2-7, with 9 bases fitting TRBD2. The CDR3 is made up of 16 amino acids. Trimming removed 0 bases from V and 5 bases from J; junction bases left unmatched: 9. Germline loops: CDR1 SGHRS, CDR2 YFSETQ. CDR3 DNA: TGCGCCAGCAGCTTGGCCCAGCGGGGGGCAGAGAACGAGCAGTACTTC. This codes for CASSLAQRGAENEQYF.

The J gene is TRBJ1-4, the V gene TRBV18; 9 bases match TRBD1. This CDR3 has 16 amino acids. With 1 base clipped from V and 8 bases from J, the junction kept 8 bases outside the gene matches. CDR1 KGHSH and CDR2 LQKENI come from the germline V gene. The DNA for the CDR3 is TGTGCCAGCTCACCACGTGTAGGACAGGGGCGCGAAAAACTGTTTTTT. It codes for CASSPRVGQGREKLFF.

V and J are TRBV9 and TRBJ2-1, with TRBD2 matching 8 bases. The ends lost 3 bases at V and 6 bases at J; junction bases unmatched: 8. Germline-derived CDR1 and CDR2 are SGDLS and YYNGEE. This CDR3 has 15 amino acids. The CDR3 sequence is CASSETGGAVNEQFF. In DNA, the CDR3 is TGTGCCAGCAGCGAGACCGGGGGGGCCGTCAATGAGCAGTTCTTC.

Concerning this clone itself: A junction boundary mismatches the germline segment, possibly from a read error. This chain joins TRBV18 and TRBJ2-1, with 7 bases identical to TRBD2. CDR1 is KGHSH, CDR2 LQKENI, per germline. CDR3 length equals 15 residues. The CDR3 DNA reads TGTGCCAGCTCACACCCGACTAGCTCCAACAATGAGCAGTTCTTC. Translation gives CASSHPTSSNNEQFF.

This sequence joins TRBV5-1 and TRBJ2-1, with unresolved D. Germline-derived CDR1 and CDR2 are SGHRS and YFSETQ. The CDR3 contains 13 residues. The ends were cut back, 0 bases at V and 9 bases at J, with 10 bases in the middle. Written as DNA, the CDR3 is TGCGCCAGCAGCTTGGAACTAAGTCGTGAGCAGTTCTTC. Translated, it gives CASSLELSREQFF. Complete variable domain (other parts from reference TRBV5-1 and TRBJ2-1): KAGVTQTPRYLIKTRGQQVTLSCSPISGHRSVSWYQQTPGQGLQFLFEYFSETQRNKGNFPGRFSGRQFSNSRSEMNVSTLELGDSALYLCASSLELSREQFFGPGTRLTVL.

V usage is TRBV9 and J usage is TRBJ2-1; D not certain. CDR3 size: 14 residues. From germline, CDR1 is SGDLS and CDR2 YYNGEE. The ends were cut back, 2 bases at V and 5 bases at J, with 11 bases in the middle. This CDR3 reads CASSVQQSNNEQFF. In DNA, the CDR3 is TGTGCCAGCAGCGTTCAACAGAGTAACAATGAGCAGTTCTTC. The full variable domain, rest sourced from reference TRBV9 and TRBJ2-1, is DSGVTQTPKHLITATGQRVTLRCSPRSGDLSVYWYQQSLDQGLQFLIQYYNGEERAKGNILERFSAQQFPDLHSELNLSSLELGDSALYFCASSVQQSNNEQFFGPGTRLTVL.

CDR3 sequence reads: CASSQGHPYTEAFF. CDR3 nucleotides: TGTGCCAGCAGCCAGGGACATCCTTACACTGAAGCTTTCTTT. This chain joins TRBV5-6 and TRBJ1-1, with a possible D match to TRBD1 (6 bases). The CDR3 consists of 14 residues. The germline gives CDR1 SGHDT, CDR2 YYEEEE. V shed 4 bases and J shed 3 bases, with 13 bases lying between them. Full variable domain (outside the CDR3, taken from reference TRBV5-6 and TRBJ1-1): DAGVTQSPTHLIKTRGQQVTLRCSPKSGHDTVSWYQQALGQGPQFIFQYYEEEERQRGNFPDRFSGHQFPNYSSELNVNALLLGDSALYLCASSQGHPYTEAFFGQGTRLTVV.